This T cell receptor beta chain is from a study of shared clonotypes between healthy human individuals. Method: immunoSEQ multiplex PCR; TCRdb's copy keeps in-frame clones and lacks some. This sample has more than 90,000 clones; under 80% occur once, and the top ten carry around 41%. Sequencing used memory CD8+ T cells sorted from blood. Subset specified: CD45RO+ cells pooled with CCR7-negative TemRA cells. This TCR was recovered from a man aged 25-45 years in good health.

The CDR3 DNA is TGTGCCAGCAGTTTATCCCTCCTTGGAGAGACCCAGTACTTC. Its translation: CASSLSLLGETQYF. The chain joins TRBV28 to TRBJ2-5; unclear D gene. The CDR3 is 14 residues long. V dropped 1 base and J dropped 4 bases, with 10 bases sitting between them. CDR1 is MDHEN, CDR2 SYDVKM, per germline.